This T cell receptor (beta chain) was identified in a study of PD-1 and CTLA-4 blockade in melanoma. Germline CDR1 reads SGHDT; CDR2 reads YYEEEE. Trimming shortened V by 0 bases and J by 2 bases, and 6 bases separated the two germline ends. This CDR3 region has 14 residues. Some clones are missing from TCRdb's copy, which holds only in-frame ones; the method was immunoSEQ multiplex PCR. The sample gives tens of thousands of clones, roughly 88% of which show up once; around 7.6% is in the top ten. This clone was seen only a few times. The specimen was CD8+ T cells from peripheral blood, collected before anti-PD-1 treatment. This sequence was found in a human donor with melanoma. This chain joins TRBV5-6 and TRBJ1-5; no definite D call. The DNA for the CDR3 is TGTGCCAGCAGCTTGGGCGTGGGCAATCAGCCCCAGCATTTT. This sequence encodes CASSLGVGNQPQHF.